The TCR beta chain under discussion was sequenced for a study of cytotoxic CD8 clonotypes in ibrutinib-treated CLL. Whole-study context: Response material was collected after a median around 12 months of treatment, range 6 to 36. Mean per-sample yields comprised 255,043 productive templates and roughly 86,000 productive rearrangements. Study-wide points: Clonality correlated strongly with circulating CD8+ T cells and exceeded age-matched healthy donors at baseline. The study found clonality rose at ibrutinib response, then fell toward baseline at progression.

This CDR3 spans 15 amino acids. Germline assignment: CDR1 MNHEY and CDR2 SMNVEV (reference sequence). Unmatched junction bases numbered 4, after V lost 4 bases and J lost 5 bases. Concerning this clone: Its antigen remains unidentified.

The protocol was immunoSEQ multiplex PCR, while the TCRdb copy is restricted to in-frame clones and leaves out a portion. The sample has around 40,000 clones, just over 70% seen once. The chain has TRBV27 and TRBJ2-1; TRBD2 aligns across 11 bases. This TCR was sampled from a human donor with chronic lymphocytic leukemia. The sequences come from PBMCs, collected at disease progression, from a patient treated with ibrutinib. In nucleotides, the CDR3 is TGTGCCAGCAGTTCCACGGGACTAGCGGACAATGAGCAGTTCTTC. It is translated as CASSSTGLADNEQFF.